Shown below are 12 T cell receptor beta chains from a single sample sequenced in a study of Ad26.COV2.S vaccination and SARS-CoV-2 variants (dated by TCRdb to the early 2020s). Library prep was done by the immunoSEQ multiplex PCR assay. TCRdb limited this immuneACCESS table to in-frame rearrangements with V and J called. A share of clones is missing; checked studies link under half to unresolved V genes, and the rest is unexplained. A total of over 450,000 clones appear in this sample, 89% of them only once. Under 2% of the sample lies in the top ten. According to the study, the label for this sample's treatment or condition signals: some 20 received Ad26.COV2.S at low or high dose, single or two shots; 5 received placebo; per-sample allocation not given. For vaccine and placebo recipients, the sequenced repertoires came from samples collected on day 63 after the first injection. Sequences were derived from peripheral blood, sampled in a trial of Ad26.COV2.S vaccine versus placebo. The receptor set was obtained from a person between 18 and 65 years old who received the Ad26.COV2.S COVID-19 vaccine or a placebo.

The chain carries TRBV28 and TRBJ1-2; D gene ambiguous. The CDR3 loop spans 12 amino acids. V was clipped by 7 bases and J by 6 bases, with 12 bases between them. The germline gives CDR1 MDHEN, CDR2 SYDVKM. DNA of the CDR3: TGTGCCAGCACCGACGCGGTGGATGGCTACACCTTC. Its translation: CASTDAVDGYTF.

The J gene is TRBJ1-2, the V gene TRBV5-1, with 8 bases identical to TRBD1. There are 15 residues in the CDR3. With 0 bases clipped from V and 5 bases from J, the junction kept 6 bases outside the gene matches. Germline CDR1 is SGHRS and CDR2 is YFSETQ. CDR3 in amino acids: CASSLGQGIVYGYTF. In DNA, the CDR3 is TGCGCCAGCAGCTTGGGACAGGGGATAGTATATGGCTACACCTTC. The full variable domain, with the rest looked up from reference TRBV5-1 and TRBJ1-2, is KAGVTQTPRYLIKTRGQQVTLSCSPISGHRSVSWYQQTPGQGLQFLFEYFSETQRNKGNFPGRFSGRQFSNSRSEMNVSTLELGDSALYLCASSLGQGIVYGYTFGSGTRLTVV.

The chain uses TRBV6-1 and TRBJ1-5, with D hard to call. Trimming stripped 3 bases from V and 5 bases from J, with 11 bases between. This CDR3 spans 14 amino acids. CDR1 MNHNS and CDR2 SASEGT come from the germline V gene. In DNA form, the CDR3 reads TGTGCCAGCAGTGAGGGGATAGGCGATCAGCCCCAGCATTTT. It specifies CASSEGIGDQPQHF.

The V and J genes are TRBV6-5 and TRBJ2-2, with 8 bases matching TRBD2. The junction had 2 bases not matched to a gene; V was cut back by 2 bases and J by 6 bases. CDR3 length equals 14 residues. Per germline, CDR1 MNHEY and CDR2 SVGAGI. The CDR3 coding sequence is TGTGCCAGCAGTTACAACGGGAGGGCCGGGGAGCTGTTTTTT. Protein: CASSYNGRAGELFF.

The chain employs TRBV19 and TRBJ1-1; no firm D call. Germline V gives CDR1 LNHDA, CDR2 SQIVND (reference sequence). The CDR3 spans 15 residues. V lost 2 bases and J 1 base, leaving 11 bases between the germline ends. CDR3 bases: TGTGCCAGTAGTATATACCCCCTGTGGAACACTGAAGCTTTCTTT. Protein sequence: CASSIYPLWNTEAFF.

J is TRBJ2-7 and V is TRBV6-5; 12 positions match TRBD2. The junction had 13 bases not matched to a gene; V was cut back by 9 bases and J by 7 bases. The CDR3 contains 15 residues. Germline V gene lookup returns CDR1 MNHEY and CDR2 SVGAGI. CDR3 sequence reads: CASRSSGRGLGEQYF. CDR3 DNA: TGTGCCAGTAGATCTAGCGGGAGGGGATTGGGGGAGCAGTACTTC.

This CDR3 reads CASSPRPSNQPQHF. CDR3 coding DNA: TGTGCCAGCAGCCCCCGGCCTAGCAATCAGCCCCAGCATTTT. This sequence joins TRBV2 and TRBJ1-5; D not resolved. V was pared by 6 bases and J by 0 bases, with 9 bases between. The CDR3 loop spans 14 amino acids. Per the germline V gene, CDR1 is SNHLY and CDR2 is FYNNEI. Together with reference TRBV2 and TRBJ1-5, the CDR3 gives the full variable domain: EPEVTQTPSHQVTQMGQEVILRCVPISNHLYFYWYRQILGQKVEFLVSFYNNEISEKSEIFDDQFSVERPDGSNFTLKIRSTKLEDSAMYFCASSPRPSNQPQHFGDGTRLSIL.

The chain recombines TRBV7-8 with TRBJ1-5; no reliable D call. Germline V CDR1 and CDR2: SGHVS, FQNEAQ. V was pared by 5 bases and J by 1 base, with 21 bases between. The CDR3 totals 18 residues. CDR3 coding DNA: TGTGCCAGCAGCCCACAGCCAAGAAACTCCGTAAGCAATCAGCCCCAGCATTTT. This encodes CASSPQPRNSVSNQPQHF.

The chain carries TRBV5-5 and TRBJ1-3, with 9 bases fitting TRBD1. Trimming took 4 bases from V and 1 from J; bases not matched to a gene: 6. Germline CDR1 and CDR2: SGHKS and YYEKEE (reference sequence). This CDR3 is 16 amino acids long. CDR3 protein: CASSKGQGRSGNTIYF. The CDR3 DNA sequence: TGTGCCAGCAGCAAGGGACAGGGAAGATCTGGAAACACCATATATTTT.

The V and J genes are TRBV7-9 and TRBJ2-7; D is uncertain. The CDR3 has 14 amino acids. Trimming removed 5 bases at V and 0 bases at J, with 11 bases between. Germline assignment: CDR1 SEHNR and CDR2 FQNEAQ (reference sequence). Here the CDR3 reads CASSPSTVSYEQYF. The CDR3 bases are TGTGCCAGCAGCCCGAGCACGGTCTCCTACGAGCAGTACTTC. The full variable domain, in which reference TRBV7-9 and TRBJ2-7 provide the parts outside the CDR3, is DTGVSQNPRHKITKRGQNVTFRCDPISEHNRLYWYRQTLGQGPEFLTYFQNEAQLEKSRLLSDRFSAERPKGSFSTLEIQRTEQGDSAMYLCASSPSTVSYEQYFGPGTRLTVT.

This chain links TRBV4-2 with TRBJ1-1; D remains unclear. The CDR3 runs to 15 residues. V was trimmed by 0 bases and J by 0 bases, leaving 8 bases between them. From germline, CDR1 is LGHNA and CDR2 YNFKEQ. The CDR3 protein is CASSQEDVMNTEAFF. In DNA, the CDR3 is TGTGCCAGCAGCCAAGAAGACGTAATGAACACTGAAGCTTTCTTT.

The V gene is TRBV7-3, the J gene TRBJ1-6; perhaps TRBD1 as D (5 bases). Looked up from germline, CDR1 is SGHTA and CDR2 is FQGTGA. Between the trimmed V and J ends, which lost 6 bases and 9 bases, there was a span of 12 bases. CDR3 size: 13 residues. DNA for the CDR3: TGTGCCAGCAGTCCGGGGGGAAGTTCACCCCTCCACTTT. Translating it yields CASSPGGSSPLHF.